This T cell receptor beta chain was identified in a study of blood T cell repertoires in COVID-19. The CDR3 extends over 15 amino acids. V lost 1 base and J 4 bases, leaving 13 bases between the germline ends. The germline CDR1 and CDR2 sequences are LGHNA and YNFKEQ. Some clones are missing from TCRdb's copy, which holds only in-frame ones; the method was immunoSEQ multiplex PCR. The sample has 190,000 or so clones, about 86% seen once. The rearrangement uses TRBV4-2 and TRBJ1-2; maybe TRBD1 (5 bases). This sequence was found in a woman aged 18 to 35 who had recovered from COVID-19. Sequences were obtained from peripheral blood. CDR3 nucleotides: TGTGCCAGCAGCCAAGCCAGCGACAGATTCTATGGCTACACCTTC. Its translation: CASSQASDRFYGYTF.